Below, 23 T cell receptor beta chains from the same sample are listed, as sequenced in a study of shared clonotypes between healthy human individuals. Repertoires were generated with immunoSEQ multiplex PCR, while TCRdb's copy carries only in-frame clones and drops some. The table has about 2.1 million clones, over 85% seen once. CD45RO-negative cells were positively selected for CCR7, leaving out terminally differentiated effector memory CD45RA+ cells. The sample comprised naive CD8+ T cells from PBMCs. The receptor source for this set is a man younger than 30 in good health. Some clones in this sample may be carry-over from other donors' samples.

This chain connects TRBV7-9 to TRBJ2-3, with TRBD1 matching over 7 bases. With V trimmed by 10 bases and J by 3 bases, 13 bases remained unmatched. The germline V gene encodes CDR1 SEHNR and CDR2 FQNEAQ (reference sequence). The CDR3 extends over 15 amino acids. The CDR3 spells CATIGGQSITDTQYF. CDR3 nucleotide sequence: TGTGCCACCATTGGGGGACAGAGCATTACAGATACGCAGTATTTT.

V gene TRBV7-8 combines with J gene TRBJ2-5; 11 bases fit TRBD2. V trimming: 0 bases; J trimming: 4 bases; junction bases outside the gene matches: 1. CDR1 SGHVS and CDR2 FQNEAQ come from the germline V gene. The CDR3 runs to 15 residues. In nucleotides, the CDR3 is TGTGCCAGCAGCTTAGCTAGCGGGAGGGTAGAGACCCAGTACTTC. Its protein is CASSLASGRVETQYF.

A single count supports this clone. V usage is TRBV20-1 and J usage is TRBJ2-7; D is uncertain. V lost 6 bases to trimming and J lost 4 bases, with 10 bases between them. Germline V gives CDR1 DFQATT, CDR2 SNEGSKA (reference sequence). This CDR3 is 11 amino acids long. The CDR3 DNA follows: TGCAGTGCCCCCCGCTCGTACGAGCAGTACTTC. Residues: CSAPRSYEQYF.

V gene TRBV19 combines with J gene TRBJ1-5, with 11 bases identical to TRBD1. With V trimmed by 3 bases and J by 7 bases, 5 bases remained unmatched. CDR1 and CDR2 (germline): LNHDA, SQIVND (reference sequence). There are 15 residues in the CDR3. The CDR3 here is CASSIGTGGRQPQHF. For the CDR3, the DNA is TGTGCCAGTAGTATCGGGACAGGGGGGCGGCAGCCCCAGCATTTT.

The chain recombines TRBV19 with TRBJ2-5, with D perhaps matching TRBD1 (6 bases). Germline values: CDR1 LNHDA, CDR2 SQIVND (reference sequence). V lost 2 bases to trimming and J lost 5 bases, with 18 bases between them. CDR3 length: 16 amino acids. This CDR3 reads CASSIHEKQGMETQYF. In DNA, the CDR3 is TGTGCCAGTAGTATACATGAGAAGCAGGGGATGGAGACCCAGTACTTC.

This chain connects TRBV7-9 to TRBJ2-5; 9 bases are a match to TRBD1. The CDR3 has 16 amino acids. The junction had 14 bases not matched to a gene; V was cut back by 5 bases and J by 7 bases. Looked up from germline, CDR1 is SEHNR and CDR2 is FQNEAQ (reference sequence). The CDR3 DNA reads as TGTGCCAGCAGCCCACCCACCTCGGGACAGGGATCGACCCAGTACTTC. Residues: CASSPPTSGQGSTQYF.

This clone was counted between two and nine times. The chain employs TRBV29-1 and TRBJ1-1, with D possibly TRBD1 on 6 matching bases. The CDR3 runs to 16 residues. In germline, CDR1 is SQVTM, CDR2 ANQGSEA. The ends were cut back, 4 bases at V and 5 bases at J, with 23 bases in the middle. The CDR3 loop is CSVASSGERVSTEAFF. CDR3 bases: TGCAGCGTTGCTTCCTCAGGGGAAAGGGTTAGTACTGAAGCTTTCTTT. Using reference TRBV29-1 and TRBJ1-1 for the parts outside the CDR3, the full variable domain is SAVISQKPSRDICQRGTSLTIQCQVDSQVTMMFWYRQQPGQSLTLIATANQGSEATYESGFVIDKFPISRPNLTFSTLTVSNMSPEDSSIYLCSVASSGERVSTEAFFGQGTRLTVV.

V and J are TRBV28 and TRBJ2-1; D is uncertain. CDR1 and CDR2 from the germline V gene are MDHEN and SYDVKM. The ends were cut back, 6 bases at V and 8 bases at J, with 11 bases in the middle. The CDR3 totals 12 residues. In nucleotides, the CDR3 is TGTGCCAGCAGGAAGAGACGGGATGAGCAGTTCTTC. Its protein product is CASRKRRDEQFF.

The rearrangement uses TRBV2 and TRBJ2-5, with 9 positions matching TRBD2. Per germline, CDR1 SNHLY and CDR2 FYNNEI. The CDR3 extends over 19 amino acids. V lost 3 bases, J lost 0 bases, and 14 bases stayed unmatched. CDR3 amino acids: CASSDGGLAGAGYQETQYF. The CDR3 nucleotides read TGTGCCAGCAGTGATGGTGGGTTAGCGGGAGCAGGGTACCAAGAGACCCAGTACTTC.

The chain couples TRBV27 to TRBJ1-2, with D possibly being TRBD1 (5 bases). The V end was cut by 6 bases, the J end by 5 bases, with 7 bases between. This CDR3 is built from 11 residues. Germline loops: CDR1 MNHEY, CDR2 SMNVEV (reference sequence). The chain's CDR3 is CASSGTYGYTF. DNA for the CDR3: TGTGCCAGCAGCGGGACGTATGGCTACACCTTC.

This chain joins TRBV11-2 and TRBJ1-1; no clear D. The CDR3 is 14 amino acids. From germline, CDR1 is SGHAT and CDR2 FQNNGV. V was shortened by 3 bases and J by 3 bases, with 11 bases between the two germline ends. The CDR3 loop is CASSFWGTDTEAFF. DNA for the CDR3: TGTGCCAGCAGCTTCTGGGGAACCGACACTGAAGCTTTCTTT.

The chain combines TRBV15 with TRBJ1-2, with D possibly TRBD1 on 5 matching bases. This CDR3 is built from 16 residues. Germline lookup yields CDR1 LNHNV and CDR2 YYDKDF (reference sequence). Trimming removed 1 base at V and 4 bases at J, with 16 bases between. CDR3 protein: CATSRADGGGVYGYTF. The CDR3 DNA reads as TGTGCCACCAGCAGAGCCGATGGGGGGGGAGTCTATGGCTACACCTTC.

The gene calls are TRBV28 and TRBJ2-2; TRBD2 matches at 11 bases. CDR3 length: 16 amino acids. The ends lost 6 bases at V and 3 bases at J; junction bases unmatched: 6. The germline V gene encodes CDR1 MDHEN and CDR2 SYDVKM. The CDR3, as DNA: TGTGCCAGCAGCCGAGGGACTAGCGGATACACCGGGGAGCTGTTTTTT. Protein product: CASSRGTSGYTGELFF. Combining the CDR3 with reference TRBV28 and TRBJ2-2 gives the whole variable domain DVKVTQSSRYLVKRTGEKVFLECVQDMDHENMFWYRQDPGLGLRLIYFSYDVKMKEKGDIPEGYSVSREKKERFSLILESASTNQTSMYLCASSRGTSGYTGELFFGEGSRLTVL.

On this clone itself: With a much larger clone just one base away, this may be a read error. The V and J genes are TRBV11-2 and TRBJ1-1; 7 bases align to TRBD1. The CDR3 has 13 residues. Looked up from germline, CDR1 is SGHAT and CDR2 is FQNNGV. Trimming removed 5 bases from V and 6 bases from J; junction bases left unmatched: 6. Here the CDR3 DNA reads TGTGCCAGCAGCGTAGGAGGGGGCCCTGAAGCTTTCTTT. Translated, it gives CASSVGGGPEAFF.

The chain joins TRBV10-1 to TRBJ2-7; perhaps TRBD2 as D (6 bases). This CDR3 is built from 17 residues. V dropped 4 bases and J dropped 0 bases, with 19 bases sitting between them. Per germline, CDR1 WNHNN and CDR2 SYGVQD (reference sequence). CDR3 region: CASSGPGLPLVSYEQYF. The DNA of the CDR3 is TGCGCCAGCAGTGGACCGGGACTTCCCCTCGTCTCCTACGAGCAGTACTTC.

This clone was observed once. The J gene is TRBJ1-2, the V gene TRBV6-1, with D tentatively TRBD1 (5 bases). The CDR3 has 15 residues. V dropped 1 base and J dropped 6 bases, with 15 bases sitting between them. Germline CDR1 and CDR2: MNHNS and SASEGT. The chain's CDR3 is CASSEVGQGGDGYTF. The CDR3 DNA follows: TGTGCCAGCAGTGAAGTGGGCCAGGGCGGAGATGGCTACACCTTC.

The gene calls are TRBV19 and TRBJ2-7, with 8 bases identical to TRBD1. The CDR3 covers 12 residues. Per germline, CDR1 LNHDA and CDR2 SQIVND (reference sequence). V trimming: 9 bases; J trimming: 3 bases; junction bases outside the gene matches: 4. DNA for the CDR3: TGTGCCAGCCGACAGGGGAGCTACGAGCAGTACTTC. Translated: CASRQGSYEQYF.

This chain links TRBV9 with TRBJ2-1; TRBD1 aligns across 7 bases. With V trimmed by 4 bases and J by 6 bases, 10 bases remained unmatched. The CDR3 spans 15 residues. CDR1 and CDR2 from the germline V gene are SGDLS and YYNGEE. The DNA for the CDR3 is TGTGCCAGCAGCATCCGGGACAGCTCCCCCAATGAGCAGTTCTTC. Protein product: CASSIRDSSPNEQFF. The variable domain in full, with the rest retrieved from reference TRBV9 and TRBJ2-1, is DSGVTQTPKHLITATGQRVTLRCSPRSGDLSVYWYQQSLDQGLQFLIQYYNGEERAKGNILERFSAQQFPDLHSELNLSSLELGDSALYFCASSIRDSSPNEQFFGPGTRLTVL.

As regards this clone: This sample also contains other DNA sequences that code for the same CDR3. The J gene is TRBJ2-3, the V gene TRBV9; D might be TRBD2 (6 bases). Per germline, CDR1 SGDLS and CDR2 YYNGEE. The CDR3 loop spans 14 amino acids. Trimming removed 0 bases from V and 4 bases from J, with 9 bases in between. As DNA, the CDR3 is TGTGCCAGCAGCGTAGCGCGGGGCCCAGATACGCAGTATTTT. Protein sequence: CASSVARGPDTQYF.

The rearrangement uses TRBV7-9 and TRBJ1-1; tentative D call: TRBD1 (6 bases). The V gene lost 11 bases and the J gene lost 0 bases, with 19 bases spanning the gap. Germline V gene data show CDR1 as SEHNR and CDR2 as FQNEAQ (reference sequence). The CDR3 runs to 15 residues. The CDR3 DNA sequence: TGTGCCGGCGAGGCCCAGGGGTTTATGAACACTGAAGCTTTCTTT. It codes for CAGEAQGFMNTEAFF.

Of note for this clone: The sample holds other DNA sequences that translate to the same CDR3. This chain links TRBV27 with TRBJ2-7; D ambiguous. The V end was cut by 1 base, the J end by 3 bases, with 7 bases between. Per the germline V gene, CDR1 is MNHEY and CDR2 is SMNVEV (reference sequence). The CDR3 extends over 13 amino acids. CDR3 bases: TGTGCCAGCAGTTTATGGCAGAGCTACGAGCAGTACTTC. Its translation: CASSLWQSYEQYF.

The DNA of the CDR3 is TGTGCCAGCAGCAGCGGCCAGTTGACCGGGGAGCTGTTTTTT. Translated, it gives CASSSGQLTGELFF. The chain is built from TRBV5-6 and TRBJ2-2; D is possibly TRBD2 (5 bases). The CDR3 is 14 residues long. V lost 4 bases to trimming and J lost 5 bases, with 12 bases between them. Germline V gene data show CDR1 as SGHDT and CDR2 as YYEEEE.

The chain is built from TRBV7-6 and TRBJ1-5, with D hard to call. The length of the CDR3 is 14 residues. V gave up 6 bases and J gave up 6 bases, with 15 bases separating them. Per germline, CDR1 SGHVS and CDR2 FNYEAQ. Written as DNA, the CDR3 is TGTGCCAGCAGTTCGAACCCGACGGCTCAGCCCCAGCATTTT. Translating it yields CASSSNPTAQPQHF.